This TCR beta chain was obtained from a study of cytomegalovirus exposure and HLA in healthy donors. At the level of the study: A preliminary data release comprised roughly 80 million unique TCRs obtained from HLA-typed donors. Broader study findings: Later, an analysis found that common viral pathogens appeared to be linked with several of the most significant clusters. Some V segments, including TRBV6-2 and TRBV6-3, were excluded as indistinguishable.

The PCR had 60 Vbeta and 13 Jbeta primers. In the original processing: Unique TCR beta chains totaled roughly 80 million in a later count, with some 10 million of them shared. Clones were sequenced by immunoSEQ multiplex PCR, and TCRdb holds only the in-frame ones, with some missing. The D gene and trimming were derived from the DNA, and the V and J assignments and clone size from that table. The table has fewer than 100,000 clones, less than 80% seen once. Germline trimming cut 5 bases from V and 7 bases from J; bases unmatched to any gene: 9. The CDR3 totals 16 residues. In germline, CDR1 is SGHTA, CDR2 FQGNSA. On this clone itself: Its antigen remains unknown.

The V gene is TRBV7-2, the J gene TRBJ2-1, with 12 bases aligning to TRBD2. The TCR comes from a man aged 40-49 years in good health and CMV-seronegative. Sequencing was performed on PBMCs. CDR3 amino acids: CASSPNLLAGGNEQFF. The CDR3 DNA reads TGTGCCAGCAGCCCGAACCTACTAGCGGGAGGAAATGAGCAGTTCTTC.